Below, 13 T cell receptor beta chains from the same sample are listed, as sequenced in a study of T cells in Graves' hyperthyroidism and ophthalmopathy. TCR beta CDR3 region amplification was performed from RNA transcripts. During a first-round RT-PCR of the TCR CDR3, the HTBI primer set was used. A single record per CDR3 protein comes from TCRdb applying MiXCR to the multiplex PCR reads. This table has around 600,000 distinct CDR3 sequences, more than 14% appearing once. The sequenced sample was blood. The source of these receptors is a woman aged 45-60 years with Graves' ophthalmopathy.

For this clonotype: Just one base apart from a much larger clone, this may be a read error. This chain joins TRBV7-2 and TRBJ2-1; D might be TRBD2 (6 bases). CDR1 is SGHTA, CDR2 FQGNSA, per germline. The CDR3 sequence is 13 residues long. The chain's CDR3 is CANSLGGGWEQFF. CDR3 DNA: TGTGCCAACAGCTTGGGGGGAGGTTGGGAGCAGTTCTTC.

The chain carries TRBV6-2 or TRBV6-3 and TRBJ2-2; TRBD2 agrees at 8 bases. Germline lookup yields CDR1 MNHEY and CDR2 SVGEGT. This CDR3 is 16 amino acids long. Unmatched junction bases numbered 8, after V lost 2 bases and J lost 6 bases. As DNA, the CDR3 is TGTGCCAGCAGTTACAGACCGGGAGGGATCCCCGGGGAGCTGTTTTTT. Translated, it gives CASSYRPGGIPGELFF.

This clonotype was seen a handful of times. The genes are TRBV24-1 and TRBJ2-7; 7 nucleotides match TRBD1. The germline gives CDR1 KGHDR, CDR2 SFDVKD. Trimming cost V 7 bases and J 0 bases; bases outside gene matches: 2. The CDR3 is 13 residues long. This CDR3 reads CATRQGSSYEQYF. As DNA, the CDR3 is TGTGCCACCAGACAGGGGAGCTCCTACGAGCAGTACTTC.

This clonotype was observed many times. The J gene is TRBJ2-1, the V gene TRBV7-3, with 10 bases fitting TRBD2. The CDR3 has 15 amino acids. Germline assignment: CDR1 SGHTA and CDR2 FQGTGA. After removal of 3 bases from V and 9 bases from J, the junction contained 8 bases not matched to a gene. CDR3 coding DNA: TGTGCCAGCAGCTTTCTAGCGGGAGTTGACGGTGAGCAGTTCTTC. Protein product: CASSFLAGVDGEQFF.

In this sample, this clonotype turned up a few times. The V call is TRBV9, the J call TRBJ2-1; tentatively, D is TRBD2 (5 bases). V gave up 0 bases and J gave up 3 bases, with 10 bases separating them. There are 15 residues in the CDR3. The germline V gene encodes CDR1 SGDLS and CDR2 YYNGEE. As DNA, the CDR3 is TGTGCCAGCAGCGTAGATAGCGATGTCTACAATGAGCAGTTCTTC. Protein sequence: CASSVDSDVYNEQFF.

There are a few counts of this clonotype. A much larger clone differs by one base, so this may be a read error. V is TRBV11-3 and J is TRBJ2-7, with D perhaps TRBD1 (5 bases). CDR1 is SGHNT and CDR2 is YENEEA in the germline V gene. The V gene lost 5 bases and the J gene lost 6 bases, with 11 bases spanning the gap. The CDR3 spans 12 residues. For the CDR3, the DNA is TGTGCCAGCAGCCGAAGGGGTTGCGAGCAGTACTTC. Its protein product is CASSRRGCEQYF.

Worth noting for this clonotype: Its ends do not fully match the called genes, so a read error is possible. This chain connects TRBV7-9 to TRBJ1-1; the D is unclear. Germline V lookup: CDR1 SEHNR, CDR2 FQNEAQ (reference sequence). This CDR3 is 14 amino acids long. The CDR3, as DNA: TGTGCCAGCAGCTTAGGCCAGACGAACATTGAAGCTTTCTTT. Protein: CASSLGQTNIEAFF. The entire variable domain, with the rest obtained from reference TRBV7-9 and TRBJ1-1, is as follows: DTGVSQNPRHKITKRGQNVTFRCDPISEHNRLYWYRQTLGQGPEFLTYFQNEAQLEKSRLLSDRFSAERPKGSFSTLEIQRTEQGDSAMYLCASSLGQTNIEAFFGQGTRLTVV.

Many counts were recorded for this clonotype. V gene TRBV9 combines with J gene TRBJ2-7, with 7 bases lining up with TRBD2. There are 14 residues in the CDR3. Germline-derived CDR1 and CDR2 are SGDLS and YYNGEE. Trimming cost V 3 bases and J 6 bases; bases outside gene matches: 9. The CDR3, as DNA: TGTGCCAGCAGCGCACCCACGGGAGGCGGCGAGCAGTACTTC. Translated: CASSAPTGGGEQYF.

The chain is built from TRBV28 and TRBJ2-5, with 9 bases fitting TRBD2. After removal of 4 bases from V and 5 bases from J, the junction contained 11 bases not matched to a gene. The CDR3 spans 16 residues. Germline V gene lookup returns CDR1 MDHEN and CDR2 SYDVKM. In DNA, the CDR3 is TGTGCCAGCAGTTCCGCCGGGCTAGCGGGATATGAGACCCAGTACTTC. It specifies CASSSAGLAGYETQYF.

This clonotype was counted many times. The J gene is TRBJ2-3, the V gene TRBV2; 7 bases are shared with TRBD2. The trim removed 8 bases at V and 4 bases at J, leaving 9 bases unmatched. This CDR3 comprises 14 residues. Per germline, CDR1 SNHLY and CDR2 FYNNEI. CDR3: CASSEGRGPDTQYF. The DNA for the CDR3 is TGTGCCAGCTCCGAAGGGAGGGGCCCAGATACGCAGTATTTT.

The genes are TRBV5-1 and TRBJ1-6, with TRBD1 identical over 7 bases. The CDR3 sequence is 20 residues long. The germline V gene encodes CDR1 SGHRS and CDR2 YFSETQ. The J segment lost 7 bases and the V segment lost 7 bases, leaving 26 bases of the junction unmatched. CDR3 amino acids: CASGTKPGQRTSRNNSPLHF. The CDR3 coding sequence is TGCGCCAGCGGCACAAAACCGGGACAGCGGACAAGTCGCAACAATTCACCCCTCCACTTT.

On this clonotype itself: A junction end diverges from the germline sequence, so it may reflect a read error. The chain carries TRBV30 and TRBJ2-6, with D perhaps given as TRBD1 or TRBD2 (6 bases each). The CDR3 totals 20 residues. Germline loops: CDR1 GTSNPN, CDR2 SVGIG (reference sequence). The CDR3 nucleotides are TGTGCCCGGAGTTTGAAACGGGGGCGCCGGCTTGGGGCTGGGGCCAACGTCCTGACTTTC. This codes for CARSLKRGRRLGAGANVLTF.

This clonotype was counted at least ten times. This chain connects TRBV15 to TRBJ2-5; 8 positions match TRBD2. J gave up 1 base and V 3 bases, and 4 bases lay outside the gene matches. The CDR3 contains 15 residues. The germline V gene encodes CDR1 LNHNV and CDR2 YYDKDF (reference sequence). The CDR3 DNA reads as TGTGCCACCAGCAGGGCTACTAGCGGCCAAGAGACCCAGTACTTC. It translates to CATSRATSGQETQYF. The complete variable domain, with remaining parts taken from reference TRBV15 and TRBJ2-5, reads DAMVIQNPRYQVTQFGKPVTLSCSQTLNHNVMYWYQQKSSQAPKLLFHYYDKDFNNEADTPDNFQSRRPNTSFCFLDIRSPGLGDTAMYLCATSRATSGQETQYFGPGTRLLVL.